Here is one T cell receptor beta chain with its context. Its specificity is not known. PCR involved 60 Vbeta and 13 Jbeta primers. Using immunoSEQ multiplex PCR, the repertoire was profiled, and TCRdb retains in-frame clones only, with some absent. The sample consists of 85,000 to 100,000 clones, about 76% of them appearing once. This record comes from a study of cytomegalovirus exposure and HLA in healthy donors. Study-level findings and limits: Presence/absence analyses supposed approximately even sequencing depth among donors. One later analysis reportedly identified an Asian-associated ancestry cluster that showed fewer N-insertions than the approximately 670-donor mean. The listing of 150 to 200 TCR beta chains classed them as cytomegalovirus-associated. The authors reported that TCR beta sequences could predict HLA-A and HLA-B alleles. These predictions were accurate for most subjects in the first cohort.

Germline V gives CDR1 SNHLY, CDR2 FYNNEI. This CDR3 comprises 14 residues. The V gene end was trimmed by 2 bases and the J gene end by 6 bases; junction bases not matched to a gene: 3. The TCR comes from a human donor in good health. The J gene is TRBJ1-5, the V gene TRBV2, with 8 bases lining up with TRBD1. Sequenced: PBMCs. The CDR3 nucleotides are TGTGCCAGCAGTGAACAGGGGGCAGGTCAGCCCCAGCATTTT. This gives the protein CASSEQGAGQPQHF.